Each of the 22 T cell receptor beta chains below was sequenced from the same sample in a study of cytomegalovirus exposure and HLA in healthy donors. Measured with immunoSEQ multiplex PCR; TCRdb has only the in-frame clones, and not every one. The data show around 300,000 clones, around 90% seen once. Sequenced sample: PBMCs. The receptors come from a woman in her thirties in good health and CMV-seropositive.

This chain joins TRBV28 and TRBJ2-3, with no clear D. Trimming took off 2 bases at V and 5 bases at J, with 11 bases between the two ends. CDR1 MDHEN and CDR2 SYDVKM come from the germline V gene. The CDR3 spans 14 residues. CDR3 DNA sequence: TGTGCCAGCAGTTTAGGCTGGTCCGGAGATACGCAGTATTTT. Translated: CASSLGWSGDTQYF.

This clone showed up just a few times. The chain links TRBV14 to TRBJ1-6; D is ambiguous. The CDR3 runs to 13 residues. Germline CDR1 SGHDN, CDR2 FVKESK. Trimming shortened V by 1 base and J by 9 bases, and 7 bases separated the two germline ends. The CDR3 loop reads CASSQVGGSPLHF. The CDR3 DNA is TGTGCCAGCAGCCAAGTCGGTGGTTCACCCCTCCACTTT.

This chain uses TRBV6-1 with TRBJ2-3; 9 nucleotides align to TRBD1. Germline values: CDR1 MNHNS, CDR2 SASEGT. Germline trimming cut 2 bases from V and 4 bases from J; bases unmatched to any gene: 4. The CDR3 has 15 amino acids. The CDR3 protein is CASSEWDRAADTQYF. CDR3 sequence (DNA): TGTGCCAGCAGTGAATGGGACAGGGCTGCAGATACGCAGTATTTT.

CDR3 DNA: TGTGCCAGCAGTTTATCGGAACAGGGGGGCACCTTC. It encodes CASSLSEQGGTF. The chain employs TRBV28 and TRBJ1-2; TRBD1 matches at 8 bases. The CDR3 covers 12 residues. Trimming at V came to 1 base and at J to 13 bases, leaving 5 bases not matched to a gene. Germline values: CDR1 MDHEN, CDR2 SYDVKM.

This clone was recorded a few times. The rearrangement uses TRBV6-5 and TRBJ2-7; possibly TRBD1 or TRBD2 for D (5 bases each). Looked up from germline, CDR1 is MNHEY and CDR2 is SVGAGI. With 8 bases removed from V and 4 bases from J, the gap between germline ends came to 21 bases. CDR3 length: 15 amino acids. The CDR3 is CASSTDGRGLYEQYF. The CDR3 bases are TGTGCCAGCTCCACTGACGGACGGGGCCTTTACGAGCAGTACTTC.

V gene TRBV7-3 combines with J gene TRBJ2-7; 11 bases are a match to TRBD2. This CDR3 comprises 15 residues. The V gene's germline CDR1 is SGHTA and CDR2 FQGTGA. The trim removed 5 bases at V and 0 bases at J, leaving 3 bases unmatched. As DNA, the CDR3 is TGTGCCAGCAGCCGAACTAGCGGGAGCTCCTACGAGCAGTACTTC. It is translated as CASSRTSGSSYEQYF.

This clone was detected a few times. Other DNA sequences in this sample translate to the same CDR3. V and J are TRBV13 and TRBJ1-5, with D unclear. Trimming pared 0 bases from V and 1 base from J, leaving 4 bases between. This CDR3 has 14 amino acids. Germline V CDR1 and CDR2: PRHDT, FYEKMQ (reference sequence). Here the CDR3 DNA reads TGTGCCAGCAGCTTAGGAGGGAGCAATCAGCCCCAGCATTTT. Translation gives CASSLGGSNQPQHF.

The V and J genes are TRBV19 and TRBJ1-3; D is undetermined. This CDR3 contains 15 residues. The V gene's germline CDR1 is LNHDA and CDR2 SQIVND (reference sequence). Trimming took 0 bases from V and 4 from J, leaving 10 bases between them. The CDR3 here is CASSIDRGSGNTIYF. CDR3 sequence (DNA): TGTGCCAGTAGTATAGATCGGGGTTCCGGAAACACCATATATTTT.

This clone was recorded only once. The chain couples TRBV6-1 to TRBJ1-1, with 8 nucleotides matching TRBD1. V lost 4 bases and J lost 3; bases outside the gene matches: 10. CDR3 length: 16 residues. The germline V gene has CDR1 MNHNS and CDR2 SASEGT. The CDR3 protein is CASSVLVQGADTEAFF. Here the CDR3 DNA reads TGTGCCAGCAGTGTTCTCGTCCAGGGGGCGGACACTGAAGCTTTCTTT.

The CDR3 DNA reads TGTGCCAGCAGTTTCAGGGGGGAGGATGGCTACACCTTC. Protein sequence: CASSFRGEDGYTF. The chain has TRBV27 and TRBJ1-2; 7 bases map to TRBD1. There are 13 residues in the CDR3. CDR1 and CDR2 (germline): MNHEY, SMNVEV (reference sequence). V was pared by 3 bases and J by 6 bases, with 4 bases of the junction left unmatched.

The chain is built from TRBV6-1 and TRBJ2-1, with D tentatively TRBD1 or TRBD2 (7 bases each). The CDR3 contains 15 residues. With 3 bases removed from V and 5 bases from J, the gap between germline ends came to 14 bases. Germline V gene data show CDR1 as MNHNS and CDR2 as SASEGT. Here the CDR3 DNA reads TGTGCCAGCAGTGACCCCCAGGGGGGGCACAATGAGCAGTTCTTC. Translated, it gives CASSDPQGGHNEQFF.

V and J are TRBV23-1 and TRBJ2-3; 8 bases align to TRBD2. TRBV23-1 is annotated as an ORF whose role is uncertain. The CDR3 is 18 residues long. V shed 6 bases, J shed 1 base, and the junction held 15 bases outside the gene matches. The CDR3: CASSQICAAGVGTDTQYF. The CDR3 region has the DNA TGCGCCAGCAGCCAAATCTGCGCAGCGGGAGTAGGCACAGATACGCAGTATTTT.

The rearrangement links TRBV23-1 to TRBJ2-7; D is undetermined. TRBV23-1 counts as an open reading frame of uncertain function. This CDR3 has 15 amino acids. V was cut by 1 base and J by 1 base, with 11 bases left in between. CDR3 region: CASSQYWRPSYEQYF. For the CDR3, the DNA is TGCGCCAGCAGTCAATATTGGCGGCCTTCCTACGAGCAGTACTTC.

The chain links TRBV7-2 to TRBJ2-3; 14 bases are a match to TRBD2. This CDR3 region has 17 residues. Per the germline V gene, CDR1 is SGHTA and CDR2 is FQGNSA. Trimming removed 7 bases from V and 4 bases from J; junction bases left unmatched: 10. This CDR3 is CASTIGRLAGGADTQYF. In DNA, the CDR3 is TGTGCCAGCACCATCGGAAGACTAGCGGGGGGGGCAGATACGCAGTATTTT.

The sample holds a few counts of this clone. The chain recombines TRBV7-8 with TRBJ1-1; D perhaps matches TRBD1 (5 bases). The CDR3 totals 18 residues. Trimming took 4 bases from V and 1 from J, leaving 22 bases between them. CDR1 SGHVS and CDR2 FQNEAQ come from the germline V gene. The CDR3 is CASSSSRVGLTRNTEAFF. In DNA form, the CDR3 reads TGTGCCAGCAGCTCGTCCAGGGTGGGCCTGACCAGGAACACTGAAGCTTTCTTT.

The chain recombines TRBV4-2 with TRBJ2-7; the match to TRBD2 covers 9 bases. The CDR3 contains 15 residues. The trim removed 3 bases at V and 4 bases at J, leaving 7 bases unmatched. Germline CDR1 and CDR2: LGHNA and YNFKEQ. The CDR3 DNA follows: TGTGCCAGCAGCCAGCGGGAGGGAGGTATGTACGAGCAGTACTTC. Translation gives CASSQREGGMYEQYF.

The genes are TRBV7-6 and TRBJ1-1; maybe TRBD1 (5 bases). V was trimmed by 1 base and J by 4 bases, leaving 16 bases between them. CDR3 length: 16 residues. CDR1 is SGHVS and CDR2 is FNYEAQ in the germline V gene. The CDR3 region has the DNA TGTGCCAGCAGCTTAGGTTTTCAGGGAAGGGCCACTGAAGCTTTCTTT. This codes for CASSLGFQGRATEAFF.

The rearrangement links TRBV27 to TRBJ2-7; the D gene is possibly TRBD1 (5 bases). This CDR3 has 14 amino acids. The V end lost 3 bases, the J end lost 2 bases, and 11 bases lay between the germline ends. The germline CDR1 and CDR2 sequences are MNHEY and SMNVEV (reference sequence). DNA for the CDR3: TGTGCCAGCAGTTTGATTGACAGTACCTACGAGCAGTACTTC. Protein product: CASSLIDSTYEQYF.

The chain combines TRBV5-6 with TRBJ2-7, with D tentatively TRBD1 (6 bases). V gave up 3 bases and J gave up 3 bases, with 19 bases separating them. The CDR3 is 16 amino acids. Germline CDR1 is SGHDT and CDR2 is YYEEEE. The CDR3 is CASSSSHRAEDYEQYF. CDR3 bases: TGTGCCAGCAGCTCGAGCCACAGGGCGGAAGACTACGAGCAGTACTTC.

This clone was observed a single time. The CDR3 reads CSETDRVDTEAFF. As DNA, the CDR3 is TGCAGCGAAACGGACAGGGTAGACACTGAAGCTTTCTTT. This rearrangement joins TRBV29-1 to TRBJ1-1, with 8 bases fitting TRBD1. CDR3 length equals 13 residues. The germline V gene has CDR1 SQVTM and CDR2 ANQGSEA. Trimming at V came to 7 bases and at J to 3 bases, leaving 7 bases not matched to a gene.

CDR3 in DNA: TGTGCCACCAGCAGAGTGTTTGGCAGGGGGTCCTACGAGCAGTACTTC. Its translation: CATSRVFGRGSYEQYF. The rearrangement links TRBV15 to TRBJ2-7; 7 bases are shared with TRBD1. Trimming took 1 base from V and 1 from J; bases not matched to a gene: 7. Germline V lookup: CDR1 LNHNV, CDR2 YYDKDF (reference sequence). This CDR3 contains 16 residues.

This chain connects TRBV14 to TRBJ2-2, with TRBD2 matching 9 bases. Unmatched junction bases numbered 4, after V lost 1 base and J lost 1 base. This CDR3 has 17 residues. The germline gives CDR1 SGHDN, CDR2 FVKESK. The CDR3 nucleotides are TGTGCCAGCAGCCAAGGGGGGACTAGCTGGAACACCGGGGAGCTGTTTTTT. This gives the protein CASSQGGTSWNTGELFF.